Listed below are T cell receptor beta chains from one sample, sequenced in a study of T cells in localized non-small cell lung cancer. TCRdb's table, derived via immunoSEQ multiplex PCR, lists solely in-frame clones and lacks some. Among approximately 31,000 clones, 65% to 90% were seen once, and the ten largest hold around 3.9%. Specimen: peripheral blood, collected before any cancer treatment. These receptors all come from a male donor at least 60 years old with stage III lung adenocarcinoma. CDR3s include the opening cysteine and the closing phenylalanine or tryptophan. The order of the fields is J gene, D gene, V gene, CDR3 protein, CDR3 DNA. A D gene is named only where the DNA matches it firmly.

>TRBJ2-1|-|TRBV11-3
CASSAGAPYNEQFF
TGTGCCAGCAGTGCCGGTGCTCCCTACAATGAGCAGTTCTTC
>TRBJ2-1|-|TRBV28
CASSLPTAVLGPTDEQFF
TGTGCCAGCAGTTTGCCGACAGCCGTATTGGGACCAACCGATGAGCAGTTCTTC
>TRBJ1-2|-|TRBV28
CASSLSGPPRNYGYTF
TGTGCCAGCAGTCTTTCTGGCCCCCCTCGGAACTATGGCTACACCTTC
>TRBJ2-1|-|TRBV15
CATNQGRFSYNEQFF
TGTGCCACCAACCAGGGGAGATTCTCCTACAATGAGCAGTTCTTC
>TRBJ2-3|-|TRBV5-1
CASSLGRTTDTQYF
TGCGCCAGCAGCTTGGGGAGAACAACAGATACGCAGTATTTT
>TRBJ1-6|-|TRBV5-4
CASSLVARARDSPLHF
TGTGCCAGCAGCTTGGTGGCCAGGGCTCGGGATTCACCCCTCCACTTT
>TRBJ2-5|-|TRBV18
CASSQNLADQETQYF
TGTGCCAGCTCACAAAATTTAGCGGATCAAGAGACCCAGTACTTC
>TRBJ2-2|-|TRBV5-4
CASSFGGQGLGGELFF
TGTGCCAGCAGCTTTGGAGGGCAGGGGCTCGGCGGGGAGCTGTTTTTT
>TRBJ2-3|TRBD1|TRBV6-5
CASSVQGAMDTQYF
TGTGCCAGCAGTGTACAGGGGGCGATGGATACGCAGTATTTT
>TRBJ2-7|-|TRBV6-6
CASRPTVSSYEQYF
TGTGCCAGCAGACCGACAGTTAGCTCCTACGAGCAGTACTTC
>TRBJ2-3|-|TRBV11-3
CASSLVSGGTSTDTQYF
TGTGCCAGCAGCTTGGTGTCGGGCGGGACAAGCACAGATACGCAGTATTTT
>TRBJ2-3|TRBD2|TRBV29-1
CSVGTSGSTDTQYF
TGCAGCGTGGGCACTAGCGGATCCACAGATACGCAGTATTTT
>TRBJ2-3|-|TRBV6-4
CASSVTRGAADTQYF
TGTGCCAGCAGTGTCACCCGCGGGGCCGCAGATACGCAGTATTTT
>TRBJ2-7|-|TRBV19
CASSETLAPYEQYF
TGTGCCAGTAGTGAAACACTAGCTCCCTACGAGCAGTACTTC